This T cell receptor (beta chain) was identified during a study of T cells expressing NK-cell markers. Notes on the study in general: CD8+ T cells in roughly six donors included dominant NKG2C+ clonotypes at roughly 1.0-8%.

The CDR3 consists of 18 residues. Germline V CDR1 and CDR2: SEHNR, FQNEAQ (reference sequence). TCRdb re-called the 5' RACE reads; every CDR3 protein appears as one record, without DNA. The table lists some 280,000 distinct CDR3 sequences. About this clonotype: What it binds is not known.

The material sequenced was blood T cells: a sorted CD56 or NKG2C T cell subset, CD4+ or CD8+ T cells, or bulk PBMC T cells (not recorded which). The chain uses TRBV7-9 and TRBJ2-2; absent DNA, TCRdb's TRBD2 call cannot be checked. The TCR comes from a man aged 18-30 years in good health. CDR3 amino acids: CASSQRRLAGGVNGELFF. Drawing the rest from reference TRBV7-9 and TRBJ2-2, the complete variable domain is DTGVSQNPRHKITKRGQNVTFRCDPISEHNRLYWYRQTLGQGPEFLTYFQNEAQLEKSRLLSDRFSAERPKGSFSTLEIQRTEQGDSAMYLCASSQRRLAGGVNGELFFGEGSRLTVL.